This TCR beta chain was retrieved from a study of T-cell memory formation after mild COVID-19. TCRdb recomputed calls from the 5' RACE reads with MiXCR, one row per CDR3 protein. The sample lists a few hundred thousand distinct CDR3 sequences; 8.5% to 9.5% were seen once. The junction had 9 bases not matched to a gene; V was cut back by 2 bases and J by 9 bases. There are 16 residues in the CDR3. Germline-derived CDR1 and CDR2 are MNHNY and SVGAGI (reference sequence). The sample holds a few counts of this clonotype. This chain uses TRBV6-6 with TRBJ1-6; 8 nucleotides match TRBD1. What was sequenced was PBMCs or a T cell subset sorted from them (not recorded which). The clonotype originates from a man between 18 and 29 years old who had mild COVID-19 (a few samples of this study predate the infection). Cell type and time point are not known. CDR3 amino acids: CASSYPIGQGFSPLHF. The CDR3 DNA is TGTGCCAGCAGTTACCCGATTGGACAGGGTTTTTCACCCCTCCACTTT.